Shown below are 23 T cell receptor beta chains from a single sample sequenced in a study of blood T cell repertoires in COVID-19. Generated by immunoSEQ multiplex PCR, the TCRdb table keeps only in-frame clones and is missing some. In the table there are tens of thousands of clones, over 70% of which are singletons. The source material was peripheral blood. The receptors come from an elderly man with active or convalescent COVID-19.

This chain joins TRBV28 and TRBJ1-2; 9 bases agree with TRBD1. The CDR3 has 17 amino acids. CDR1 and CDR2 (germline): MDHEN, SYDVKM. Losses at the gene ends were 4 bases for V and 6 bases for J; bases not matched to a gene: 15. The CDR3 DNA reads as TGTGCCAGCAGTTCCTACTCAAATGGGGACAGGGCTAATGGCTACACCTTC. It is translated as CASSSYSNGDRANGYTF.

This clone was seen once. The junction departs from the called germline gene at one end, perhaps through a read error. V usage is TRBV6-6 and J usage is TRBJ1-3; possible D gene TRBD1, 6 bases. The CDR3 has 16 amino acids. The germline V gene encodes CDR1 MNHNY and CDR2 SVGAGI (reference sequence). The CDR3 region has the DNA TGTGCCAGCAGTCACTCAAACAGGGCTTCTGGAAACACCATATATTTT. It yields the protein CASSHSNRASGNTIYF.

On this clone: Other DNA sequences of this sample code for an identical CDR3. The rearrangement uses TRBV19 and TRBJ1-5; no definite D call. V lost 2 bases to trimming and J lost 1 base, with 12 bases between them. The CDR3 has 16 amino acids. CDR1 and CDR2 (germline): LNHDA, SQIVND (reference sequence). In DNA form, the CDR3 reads TGTGCCAGTAGTATACGGGCTGGAGGGAGCAATCAGCCCCAGCATTTT. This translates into CASSIRAGGSNQPQHF.

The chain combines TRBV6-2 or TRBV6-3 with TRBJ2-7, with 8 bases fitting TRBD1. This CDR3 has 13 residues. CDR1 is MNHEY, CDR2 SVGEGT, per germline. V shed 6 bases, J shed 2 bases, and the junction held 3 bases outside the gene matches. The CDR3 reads CASSWTGTYEQYF. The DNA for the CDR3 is TGTGCCAGCAGCTGGACAGGGACCTACGAGCAGTACTTC.

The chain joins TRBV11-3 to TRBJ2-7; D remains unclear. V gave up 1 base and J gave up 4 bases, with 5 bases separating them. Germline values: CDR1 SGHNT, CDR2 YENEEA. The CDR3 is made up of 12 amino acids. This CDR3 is CASSLGRYEQYF. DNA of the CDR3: TGTGCCAGCAGCTTAGGGCGGTACGAGCAGTACTTC. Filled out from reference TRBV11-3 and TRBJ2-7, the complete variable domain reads EAGVVQSPRYKIIEKKQPVAFWCNPISGHNTLYWYLQNLGQGPELLIRYENEEAVDDSQLPKDRFSAERLKGVDSTLKIQPAELGDSAVYLCASSLGRYEQYFGPGTRLTVT.

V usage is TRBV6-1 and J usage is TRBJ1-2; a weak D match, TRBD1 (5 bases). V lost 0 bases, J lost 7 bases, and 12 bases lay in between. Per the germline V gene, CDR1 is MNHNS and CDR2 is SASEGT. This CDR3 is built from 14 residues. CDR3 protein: CASSEAAGISGYTF. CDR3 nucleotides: TGTGCCAGCAGTGAAGCAGCAGGGATAAGTGGCTACACCTTC.

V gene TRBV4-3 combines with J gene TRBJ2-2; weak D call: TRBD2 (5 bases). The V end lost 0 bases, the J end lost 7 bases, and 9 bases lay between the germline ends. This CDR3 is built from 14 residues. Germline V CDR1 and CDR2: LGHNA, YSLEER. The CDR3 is CASSQDLGGGELFF. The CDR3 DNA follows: TGCGCCAGCAGCCAAGATCTAGGAGGCGGGGAGCTGTTTTTT.

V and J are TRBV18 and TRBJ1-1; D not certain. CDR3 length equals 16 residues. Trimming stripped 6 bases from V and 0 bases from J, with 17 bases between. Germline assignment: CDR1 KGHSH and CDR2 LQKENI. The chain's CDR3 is CASSHQAGEMNTEAFF. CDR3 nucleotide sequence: TGTGCCAGCTCCCACCAGGCCGGTGAGATGAACACTGAAGCTTTCTTT.

The CDR3 loop is CASSSMTGTYGYTF. The CDR3 nucleotides read TGTGCCAGCAGTTCCATGACAGGGACCTATGGCTACACCTTC. The V gene is TRBV28, the J gene TRBJ1-2; 7 nucleotides align to TRBD1. CDR3 length: 14 amino acids. CDR1 is MDHEN, CDR2 SYDVKM, per germline. V trimming: 4 bases; J trimming: 4 bases; junction bases outside the gene matches: 6.

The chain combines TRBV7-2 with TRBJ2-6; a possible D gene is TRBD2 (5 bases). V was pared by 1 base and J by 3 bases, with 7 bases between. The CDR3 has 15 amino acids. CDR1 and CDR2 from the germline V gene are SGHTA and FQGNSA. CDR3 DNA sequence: TGTGCCAGCAGCTTAGGAGGGTTTGGGGCCAACGTCCTGACTTTC. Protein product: CASSLGGFGANVLTF.

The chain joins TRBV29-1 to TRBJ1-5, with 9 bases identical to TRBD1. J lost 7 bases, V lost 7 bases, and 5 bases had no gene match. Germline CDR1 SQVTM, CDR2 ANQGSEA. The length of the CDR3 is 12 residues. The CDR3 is CSARDREQPQHF. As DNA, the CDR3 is TGCAGCGCCCGGGACAGGGAACAGCCCCAGCATTTT.

CDR3: CASSLPQGTGTEAFF. CDR3 nucleotide sequence: TGTGCCAGCAGCTTGCCACAGGGGACGGGGACTGAAGCTTTCTTT. The chain links TRBV5-4 to TRBJ1-1, with 7 nucleotides matching TRBD1. The V gene end was trimmed by 1 base and the J gene end by 5 bases; junction bases not matched to a gene: 8. The CDR3 sequence is 15 residues long. In germline, CDR1 is SGHNT, CDR2 YYREEE (reference sequence).

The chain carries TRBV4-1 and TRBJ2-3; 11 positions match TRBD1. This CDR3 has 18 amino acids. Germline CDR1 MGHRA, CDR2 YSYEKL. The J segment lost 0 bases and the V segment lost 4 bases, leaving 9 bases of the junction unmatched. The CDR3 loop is CASSLRDRGETSTDTQYF. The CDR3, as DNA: TGCGCCAGCAGCCTCCGGGACAGGGGGGAGACTAGCACAGATACGCAGTATTTT.

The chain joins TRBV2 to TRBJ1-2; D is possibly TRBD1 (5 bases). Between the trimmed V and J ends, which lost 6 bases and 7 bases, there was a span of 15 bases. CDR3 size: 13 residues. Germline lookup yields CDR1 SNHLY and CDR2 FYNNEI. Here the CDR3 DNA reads TGTGCCAGCAGGGCGACTCCCCAGGGTGGCTACACCTTC. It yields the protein CASRATPQGGYTF.

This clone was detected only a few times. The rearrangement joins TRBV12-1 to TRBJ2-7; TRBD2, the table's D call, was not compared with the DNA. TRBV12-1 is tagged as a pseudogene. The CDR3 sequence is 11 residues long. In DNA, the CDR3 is TGTGCCAGCAGTACTGAGGGCGAGCAGTACTTC. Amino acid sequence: CASSTEGEQYF.

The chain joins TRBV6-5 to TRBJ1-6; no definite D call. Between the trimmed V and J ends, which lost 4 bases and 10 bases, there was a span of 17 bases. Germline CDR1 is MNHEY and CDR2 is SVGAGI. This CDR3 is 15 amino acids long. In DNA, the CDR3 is TGTGCCAGCAGTTTCCGGGCCGGGGAAGGGTCACCCCTCCACTTT. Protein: CASSFRAGEGSPLHF.

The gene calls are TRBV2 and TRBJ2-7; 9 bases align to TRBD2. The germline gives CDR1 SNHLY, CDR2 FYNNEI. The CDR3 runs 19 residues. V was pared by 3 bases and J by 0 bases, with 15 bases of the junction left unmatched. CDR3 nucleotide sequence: TGTGCCAGCAGTGAGCGCAGACAAGGAGCGGGAGGAGGCTCCTACGAGCAGTACTTC. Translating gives CASSERRQGAGGGSYEQYF.

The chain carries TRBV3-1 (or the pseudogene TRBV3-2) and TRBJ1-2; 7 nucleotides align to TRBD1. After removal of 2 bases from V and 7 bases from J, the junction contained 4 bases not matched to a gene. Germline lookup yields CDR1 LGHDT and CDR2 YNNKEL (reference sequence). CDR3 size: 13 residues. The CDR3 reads CASSQWTGSGYTF. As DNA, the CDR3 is TGTGCCAGCAGCCAATGGACAGGCTCTGGCTACACCTTC.

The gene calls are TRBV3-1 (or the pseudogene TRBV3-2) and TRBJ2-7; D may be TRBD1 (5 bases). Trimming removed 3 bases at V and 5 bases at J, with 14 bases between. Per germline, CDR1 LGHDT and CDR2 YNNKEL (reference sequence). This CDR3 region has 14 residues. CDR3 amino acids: CASSHLSMGHEQYF. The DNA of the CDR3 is TGTGCCAGCAGCCACTTATCGATGGGGCACGAGCAGTACTTC.

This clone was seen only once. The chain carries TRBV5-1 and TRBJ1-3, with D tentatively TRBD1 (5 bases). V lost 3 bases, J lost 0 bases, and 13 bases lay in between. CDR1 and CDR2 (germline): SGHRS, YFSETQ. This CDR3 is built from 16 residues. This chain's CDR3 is CASSSGGTSSGNTIYF. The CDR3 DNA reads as TGCGCCAGCAGCTCGGGGGGGACGTCCTCTGGAAACACCATATATTTT. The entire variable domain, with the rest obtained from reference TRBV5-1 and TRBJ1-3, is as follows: KAGVTQTPRYLIKTRGQQVTLSCSPISGHRSVSWYQQTPGQGLQFLFEYFSETQRNKGNFPGRFSGRQFSNSRSEMNVSTLELGDSALYLCASSSGGTSSGNTIYFGEGSWLTVV.

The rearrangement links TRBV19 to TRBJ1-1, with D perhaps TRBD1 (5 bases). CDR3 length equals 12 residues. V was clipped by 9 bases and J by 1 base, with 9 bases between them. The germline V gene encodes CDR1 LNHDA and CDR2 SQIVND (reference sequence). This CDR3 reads CASLRANTEAFF. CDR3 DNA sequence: TGTGCCAGCCTCAGGGCGAACACTGAAGCTTTCTTT.

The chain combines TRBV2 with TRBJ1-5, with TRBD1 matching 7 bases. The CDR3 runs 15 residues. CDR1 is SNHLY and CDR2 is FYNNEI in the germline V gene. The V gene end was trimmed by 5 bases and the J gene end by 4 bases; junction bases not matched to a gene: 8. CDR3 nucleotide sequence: TGTGCCAGCAGTACGCAGGACAGGTCGAATCAGCCCCAGCATTTT. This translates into CASSTQDRSNQPQHF.

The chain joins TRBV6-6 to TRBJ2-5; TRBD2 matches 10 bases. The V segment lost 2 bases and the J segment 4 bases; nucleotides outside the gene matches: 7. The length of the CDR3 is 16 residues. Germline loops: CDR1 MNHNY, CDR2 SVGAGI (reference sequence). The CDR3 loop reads CASSYRLASGGETQYF. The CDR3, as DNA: TGTGCCAGCAGTTACCGTTTGGCTAGCGGGGGAGAGACCCAGTACTTC.